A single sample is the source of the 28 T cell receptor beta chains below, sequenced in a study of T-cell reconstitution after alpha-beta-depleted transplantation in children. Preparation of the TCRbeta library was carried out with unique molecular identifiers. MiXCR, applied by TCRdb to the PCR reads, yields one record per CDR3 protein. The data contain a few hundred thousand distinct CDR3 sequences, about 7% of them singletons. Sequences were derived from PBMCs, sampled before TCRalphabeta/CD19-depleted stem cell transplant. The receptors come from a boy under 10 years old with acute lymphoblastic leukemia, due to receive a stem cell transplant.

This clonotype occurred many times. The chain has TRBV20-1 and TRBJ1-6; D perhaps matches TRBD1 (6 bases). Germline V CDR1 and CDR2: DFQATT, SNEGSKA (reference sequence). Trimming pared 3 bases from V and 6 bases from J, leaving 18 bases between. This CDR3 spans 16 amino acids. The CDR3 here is CSARTSGQDLNSPLHF. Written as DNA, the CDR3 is TGCAGTGCTAGGACCTCGGGACAAGATCTTAATTCACCCCTCCACTTT.

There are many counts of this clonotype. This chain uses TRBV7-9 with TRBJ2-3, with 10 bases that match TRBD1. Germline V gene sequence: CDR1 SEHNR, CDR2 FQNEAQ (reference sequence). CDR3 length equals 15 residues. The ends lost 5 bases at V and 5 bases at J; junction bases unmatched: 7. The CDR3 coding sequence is TGTGCCAGCAGCCTCCGAGGGACAGGGGAAGATACGCAGTATTTT. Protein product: CASSLRGTGEDTQYF. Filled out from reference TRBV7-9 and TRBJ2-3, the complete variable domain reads DTGVSQNPRHKITKRGQNVTFRCDPISEHNRLYWYRQTLGQGPEFLTYFQNEAQLEKSRLLSDRFSAERPKGSFSTLEIQRTEQGDSAMYLCASSLRGTGEDTQYFGPGTRLTVL.

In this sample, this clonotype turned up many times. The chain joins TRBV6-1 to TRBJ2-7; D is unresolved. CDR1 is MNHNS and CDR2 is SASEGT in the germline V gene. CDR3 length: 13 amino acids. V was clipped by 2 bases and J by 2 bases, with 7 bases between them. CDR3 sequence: CASSEYPAYEQYF. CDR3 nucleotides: TGTGCCAGCAGTGAATACCCCGCCTACGAGCAGTACTTC.

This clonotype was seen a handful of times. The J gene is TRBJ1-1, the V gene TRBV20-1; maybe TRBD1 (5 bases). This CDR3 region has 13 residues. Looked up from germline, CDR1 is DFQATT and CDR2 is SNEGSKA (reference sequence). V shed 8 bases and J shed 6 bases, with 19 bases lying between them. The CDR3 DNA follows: TGCAGTCCCAGGGCAGATCTCAGCGCTGAAGCTTTCTTT. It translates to CSPRADLSAEAFF.

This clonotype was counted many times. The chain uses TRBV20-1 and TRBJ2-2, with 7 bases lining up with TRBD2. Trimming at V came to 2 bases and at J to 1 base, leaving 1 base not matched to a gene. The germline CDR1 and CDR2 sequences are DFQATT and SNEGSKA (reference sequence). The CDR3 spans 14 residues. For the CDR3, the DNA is TGCAGTGCTAGACTAGCGGTGAACACCGGGGAGCTGTTTTTT. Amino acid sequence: CSARLAVNTGELFF.

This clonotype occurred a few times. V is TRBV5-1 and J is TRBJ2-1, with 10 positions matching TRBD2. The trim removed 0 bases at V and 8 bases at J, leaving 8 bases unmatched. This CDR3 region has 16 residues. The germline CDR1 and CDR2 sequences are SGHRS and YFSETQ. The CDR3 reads CASSLVGSGGADEQFF. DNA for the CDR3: TGCGCCAGCAGCTTGGTTGGCAGCGGGGGGGCTGATGAGCAGTTCTTC.

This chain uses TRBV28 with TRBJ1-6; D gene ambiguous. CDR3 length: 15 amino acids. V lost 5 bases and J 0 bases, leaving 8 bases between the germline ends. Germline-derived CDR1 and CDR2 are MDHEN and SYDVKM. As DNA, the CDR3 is TGTGCCAGCAGTGAGAAGGCCTCCTATAATTCACCCCTCCACTTT. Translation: CASSEKASYNSPLHF.

The CDR3 DNA follows: TGTGCCAGCAGCTCCGGGACGGACGATTCACCCCTCCACTTT. Amino acid sequence: CASSSGTDDSPLHF. This rearrangement joins TRBV28 to TRBJ1-6; weak D call: TRBD1 (5 bases). Germline V gene sequence: CDR1 MDHEN, CDR2 SYDVKM. The CDR3 is 14 residues long. Trimming took off 6 bases at V and 8 bases at J, with 14 bases between the two ends.

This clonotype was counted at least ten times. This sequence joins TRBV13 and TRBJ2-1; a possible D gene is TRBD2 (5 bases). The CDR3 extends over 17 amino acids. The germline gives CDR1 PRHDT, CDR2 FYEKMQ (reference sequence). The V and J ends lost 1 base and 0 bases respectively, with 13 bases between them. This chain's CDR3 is CASSLDAPSSSYNEQFF. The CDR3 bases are TGTGCCAGCAGCTTAGATGCCCCTAGCAGCTCCTACAATGAGCAGTTCTTC. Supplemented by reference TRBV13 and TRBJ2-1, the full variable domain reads AAGVIQSPRHLIKEKRETATLKCYPIPRHDTVYWYQQGPGQDPQFLISFYEKMQSDKGSIPDRFSAQQFSDYHSELNMSSLELGDSALYFCASSLDAPSSSYNEQFFGPGTRLTVL.

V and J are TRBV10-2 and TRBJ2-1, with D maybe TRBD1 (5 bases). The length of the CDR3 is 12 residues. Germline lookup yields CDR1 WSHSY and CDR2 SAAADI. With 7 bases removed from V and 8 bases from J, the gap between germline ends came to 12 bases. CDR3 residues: CASISLGHEQFF. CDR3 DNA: TGCGCCAGCATTAGTCTGGGGCATGAGCAGTTCTTC.

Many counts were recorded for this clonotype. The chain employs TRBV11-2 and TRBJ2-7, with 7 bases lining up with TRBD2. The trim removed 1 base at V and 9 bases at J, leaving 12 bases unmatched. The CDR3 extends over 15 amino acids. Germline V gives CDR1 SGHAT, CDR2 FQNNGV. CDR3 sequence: CASSLGRGAGKAQYF. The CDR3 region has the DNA TGTGCCAGCAGCTTAGGGCGAGGAGCGGGAAAAGCGCAGTACTTC.

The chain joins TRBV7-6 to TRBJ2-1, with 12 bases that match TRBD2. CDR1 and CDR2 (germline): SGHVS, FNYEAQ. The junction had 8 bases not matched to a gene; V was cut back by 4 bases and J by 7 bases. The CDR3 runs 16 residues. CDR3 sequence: CASSSVSTSGGNEQFF. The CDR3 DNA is TGTGCCAGCAGCTCTGTCAGCACTAGCGGGGGGAATGAGCAGTTCTTC.

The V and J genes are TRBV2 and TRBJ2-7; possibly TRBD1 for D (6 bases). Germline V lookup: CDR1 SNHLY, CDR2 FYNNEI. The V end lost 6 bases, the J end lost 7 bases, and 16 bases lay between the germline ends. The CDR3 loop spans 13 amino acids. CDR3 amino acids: CASRRTGYREQYF. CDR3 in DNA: TGTGCCAGCAGGCGAACAGGGTACAGAGAGCAGTACTTC.

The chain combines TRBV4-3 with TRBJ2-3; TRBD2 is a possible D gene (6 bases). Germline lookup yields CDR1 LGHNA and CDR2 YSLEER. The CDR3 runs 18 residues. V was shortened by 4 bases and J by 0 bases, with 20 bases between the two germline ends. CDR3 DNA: TGCGCCAGCAGCCGTTTTACGGGGGTCACGATGAGCACAGATACGCAGTATTTT. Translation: CASSRFTGVTMSTDTQYF.

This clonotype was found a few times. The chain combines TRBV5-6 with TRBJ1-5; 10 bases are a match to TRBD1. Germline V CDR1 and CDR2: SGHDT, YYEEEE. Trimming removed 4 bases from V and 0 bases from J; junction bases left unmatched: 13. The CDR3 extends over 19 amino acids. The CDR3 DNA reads TGTGCCAGCAGCGGAAGTAGGACAGGGGGGGGTTATAGCAATCAGCCCCAGCATTTT. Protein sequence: CASSGSRTGGGYSNQPQHF.

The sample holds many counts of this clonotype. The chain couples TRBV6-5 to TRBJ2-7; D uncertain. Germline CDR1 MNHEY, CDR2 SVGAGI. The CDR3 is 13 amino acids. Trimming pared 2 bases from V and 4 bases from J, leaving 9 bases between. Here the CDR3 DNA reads TGTGCCAGCAGTTACGGAGAGGATTACGAGCAGTACTTC. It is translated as CASSYGEDYEQYF.

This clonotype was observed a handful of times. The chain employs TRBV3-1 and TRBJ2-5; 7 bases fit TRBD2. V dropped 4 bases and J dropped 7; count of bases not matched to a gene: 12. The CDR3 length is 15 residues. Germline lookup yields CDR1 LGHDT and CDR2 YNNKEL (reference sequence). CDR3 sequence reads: CASSLGRGESWTQYF. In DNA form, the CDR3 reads TGTGCCAGCAGCCTCGGACGGGGGGAGAGTTGGACCCAGTACTTC.

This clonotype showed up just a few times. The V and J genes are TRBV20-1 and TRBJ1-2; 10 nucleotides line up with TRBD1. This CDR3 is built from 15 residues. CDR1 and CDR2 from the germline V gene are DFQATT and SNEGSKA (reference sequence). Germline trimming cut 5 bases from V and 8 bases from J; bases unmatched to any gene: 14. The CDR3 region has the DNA TGCAGTGCTTCCATTCCGGGACAGGGGATCCGGGGCTACACCTTC. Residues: CSASIPGQGIRGYTF.

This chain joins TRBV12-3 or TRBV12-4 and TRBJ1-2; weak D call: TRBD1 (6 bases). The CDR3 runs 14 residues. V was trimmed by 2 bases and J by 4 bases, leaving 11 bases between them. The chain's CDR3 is CASSLLQQGYGYTF. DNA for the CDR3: TGTGCCAGCAGTTTATTACAACAGGGCTATGGCTACACCTTC.

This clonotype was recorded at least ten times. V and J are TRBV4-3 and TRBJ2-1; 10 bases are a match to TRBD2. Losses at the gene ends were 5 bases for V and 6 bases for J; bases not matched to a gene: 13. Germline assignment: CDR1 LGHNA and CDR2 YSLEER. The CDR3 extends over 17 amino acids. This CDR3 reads CASSESLAGGIGNEQFF. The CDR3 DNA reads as TGCGCCAGCAGCGAGTCCTTAGCGGGAGGAATCGGCAATGAGCAGTTCTTC.

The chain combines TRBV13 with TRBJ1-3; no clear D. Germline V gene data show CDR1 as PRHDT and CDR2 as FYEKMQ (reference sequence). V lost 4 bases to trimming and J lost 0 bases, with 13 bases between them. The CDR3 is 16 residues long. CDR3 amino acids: CASSSEPQSSGNTIYF. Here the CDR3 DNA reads TGTGCCAGCAGCTCTGAGCCCCAAAGCTCTGGAAACACCATATATTTT.

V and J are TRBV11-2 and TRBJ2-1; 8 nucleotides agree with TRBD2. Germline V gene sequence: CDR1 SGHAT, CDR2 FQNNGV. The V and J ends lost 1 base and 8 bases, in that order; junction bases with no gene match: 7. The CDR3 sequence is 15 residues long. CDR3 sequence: CASSLVSSGHYEQFF. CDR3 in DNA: TGTGCCAGCAGCTTAGTCTCTAGCGGGCACTATGAGCAGTTCTTC.

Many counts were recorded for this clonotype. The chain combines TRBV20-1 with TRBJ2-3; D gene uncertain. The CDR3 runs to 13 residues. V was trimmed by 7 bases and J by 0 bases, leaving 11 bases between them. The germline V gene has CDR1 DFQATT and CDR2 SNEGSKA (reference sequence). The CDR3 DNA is TGCAGTGTTCTACAGCCGAGCACAGATACGCAGTATTTT. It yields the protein CSVLQPSTDTQYF.

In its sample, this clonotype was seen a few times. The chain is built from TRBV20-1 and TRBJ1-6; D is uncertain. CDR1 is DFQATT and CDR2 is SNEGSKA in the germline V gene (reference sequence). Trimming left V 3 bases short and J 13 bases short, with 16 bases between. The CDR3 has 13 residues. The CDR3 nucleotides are TGCAGTGCTAGTCCCGGGCGCGAGGCCCCCCTCCACTTT. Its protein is CSASPGREAPLHF.

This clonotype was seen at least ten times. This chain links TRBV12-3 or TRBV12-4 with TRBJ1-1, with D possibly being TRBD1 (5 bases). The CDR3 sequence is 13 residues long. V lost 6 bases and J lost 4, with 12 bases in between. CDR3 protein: CASRGGGVTEAFF. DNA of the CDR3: TGTGCCAGCAGGGGCGGGGGGGTCACTGAAGCTTTCTTT.

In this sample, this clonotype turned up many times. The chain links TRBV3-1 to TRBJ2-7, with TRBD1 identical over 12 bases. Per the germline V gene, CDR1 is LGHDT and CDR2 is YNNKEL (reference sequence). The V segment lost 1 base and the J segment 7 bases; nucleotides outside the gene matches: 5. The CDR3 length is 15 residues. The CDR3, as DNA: TGTGCCAGCAGCCAAGGGGGACAGGGGGCAGAAGAGCAGTACTTC. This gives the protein CASSQGGQGAEEQYF.

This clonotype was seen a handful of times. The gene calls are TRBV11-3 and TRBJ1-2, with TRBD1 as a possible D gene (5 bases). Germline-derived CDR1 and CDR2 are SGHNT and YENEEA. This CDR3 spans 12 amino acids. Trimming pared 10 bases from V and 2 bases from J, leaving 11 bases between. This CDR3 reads CATPGRNYGYTF. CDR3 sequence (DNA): TGTGCCACCCCGGGACGGAACTATGGCTACACCTTC. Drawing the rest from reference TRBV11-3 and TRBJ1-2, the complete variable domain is EAGVVQSPRYKIIEKKQPVAFWCNPISGHNTLYWYLQNLGQGPELLIRYENEEAVDDSQLPKDRFSAERLKGVDSTLKIQPAELGDSAVYLCATPGRNYGYTFGSGTRLTVV.

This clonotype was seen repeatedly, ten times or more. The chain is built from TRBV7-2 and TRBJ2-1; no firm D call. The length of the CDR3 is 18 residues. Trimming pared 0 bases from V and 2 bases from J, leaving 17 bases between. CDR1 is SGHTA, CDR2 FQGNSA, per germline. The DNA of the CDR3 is TGTGCCAGCAGCTTAGCCCGCCGACTTGGGCCCCCCTACAATGAGCAGTTCTTC. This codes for CASSLARRLGPPYNEQFF.